This T cell receptor (beta chain) stems from a study of blood T cell repertoires in COVID-19 (dated by TCRdb to 2019 to 2021). For the wider study: Collaborator samples came from the United States, Italy and Spain and covered acute and convalescent phases of COVID-19. Deeply sampled blood TCRbeta repertoires from subjects exposed to, actively infected with, or recovered from COVID-19 were included in the dataset. The prospective study material was composed of cDNA or gDNA derived from T cells, B-cell-depleted T cells, or PBMCs. A freely available public database, intended as a resource for researchers studying the immune response to SARS-CoV-2, is where the repertoires were released. Samples came from the ongoing ImmuneRACE study (first 160 participants) plus 1,254 subjects from 6 global collaborators. HLA class I and class II types, where available, came from metadata supplied by the sample provider rather than from assay-based typing. A de-identified subject ID, COVID-19 status, age in years and sex were almost always included in the sample metadata.

Overall study results and their limits: Clinical and demographic metadata were provided uncurated, with the amount varying by source and participant.

Of note for this clone: Its antigen remains undetermined. Per-base quality was not reported, and no clone a single base away is much larger than it.

The immunoSEQ Assay, a bias-controlled multiplex PCR, was used to amplify TCRbeta CDR3 regions from genomic DNA. The paper's processing steps were these. Within the assay, amplification of reference gene primers was used to estimate how many nucleated cells each sample contained. To quantify the absolute abundance of each unique TCRbeta CDR3 rearrangement, sequence reads were collapsed and filtered. Productive Simpson clonality was computed per sample as the square root of Simpson's diversity index over productive rearrangements. TCRdb took this table from immuneACCESS and kept in-frame rearrangements with V and J called. Such tables lack part of the clones; where checked against another copy, unresolved V genes explain under half of the gap, and the rest is unexplained. D and trimming come from the DNA, and the V and J calls and clone size come from that table. The sample profile shows fewer than 350,000 clones; approximately 86% of them were found once. The ten top clones hold about 1.9% of the sample.

A second Seattle source provided samples from volunteer blood donors who had recovered from COVID-19. Whole blood was collected in K2EDTA tubes by collaborating institutions according to the institutions' own protocols. For TCRbeta analysis, collaborators shipped samples as frozen whole blood, isolated PBMCs, or DNA extracted from either of those sample types. The CDR3 goes from the cysteine to the phenylalanine over 15 residues. Kept here is only the CDR3 DNA, which spans 45 bases and is read in frame from base 1. The germline V gene provides CDR1 MGHDK and CDR2 SYGVNS. V is cut back by 3 bases and J by 2 bases, with 4 bases in the junction unmatched.

The clonotype was recovered from a woman in her thirties who had recovered from COVID-19. Here the chain combines TRBV25-1 and TRBJ2-3; 8 nucleotides in the junction match TRBD1. Specimen: peripheral blood. The CDR3 protein: CASSDPGQDTDTQYF. The sequenced DNA: TGTGCCAGCAGTGACCCGGGACAGGACACAGATACGCAGTATTTT.